This T cell receptor beta chain comes out of a study of cytomegalovirus exposure and HLA in healthy donors. PCR was performed using 60 Vbeta and 13 Jbeta primers. Generated by immunoSEQ multiplex PCR, the TCRdb table keeps only in-frame clones and is missing some. Of about 160,000 clones listed, more than 80% are singletons. In germline, CDR1 is SGHTA, CDR2 FQGNSA. This CDR3 is built from 14 residues. Germline trimming cut 4 bases from V and 7 bases from J; bases unmatched to any gene: 2. In regard to this clone: The same CDR3 is also encoded by other DNA sequences in this sample.

The sequence was obtained from a woman between 50 and 59 years old in good health and CMV-seronegative. This chain links TRBV7-2 with TRBJ1-6, with TRBD1 matching 9 bases. Sequences were obtained from PBMCs. CDR3 sequence: CASSSGTGNSPLHF. The CDR3, as DNA: TGTGCCAGCAGCTCGGGGACAGGGAATTCACCCCTCCACTTT. Full variable domain (rest looked up from reference TRBV7-2 and TRBJ1-6): GAGVSQSPSNKVTEKGKDVELRCDPISGHTALYWYRQSLGQGLEFLIYFQGNSAPDKSGLPSDRFSAERTGGSVSTLTIQRTQQEDSAVYLCASSSGTGNSPLHFGNGTRLTVT.